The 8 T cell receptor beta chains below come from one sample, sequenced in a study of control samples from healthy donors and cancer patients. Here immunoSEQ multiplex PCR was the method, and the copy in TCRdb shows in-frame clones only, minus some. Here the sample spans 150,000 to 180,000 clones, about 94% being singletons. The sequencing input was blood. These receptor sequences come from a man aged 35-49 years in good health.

CDR3 sequence: CASSPTSDQPQHF. DNA for the CDR3: TGTGCCAGCAGCCCGACTTCAGATCAGCCCCAGCATTTT. The gene calls are TRBV12-3 or TRBV12-4 and TRBJ1-5; D is unclear. The length of the CDR3 is 13 residues. Trimming stripped 6 bases from V and 5 bases from J, with 11 bases between.

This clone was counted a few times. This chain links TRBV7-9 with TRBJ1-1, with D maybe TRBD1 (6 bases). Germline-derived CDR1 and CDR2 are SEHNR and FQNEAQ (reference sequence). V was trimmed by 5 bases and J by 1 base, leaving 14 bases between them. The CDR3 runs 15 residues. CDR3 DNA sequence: TGTGCCAGCAGCCCACCAGGGGCGGCGAACACTGAAGCTTTCTTT. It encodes CASSPPGAANTEAFF.

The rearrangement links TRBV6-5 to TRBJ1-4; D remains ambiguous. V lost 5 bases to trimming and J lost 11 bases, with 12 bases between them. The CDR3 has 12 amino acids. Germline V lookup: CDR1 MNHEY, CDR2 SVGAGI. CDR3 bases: TGTGCCAGCAGTCTAGGATTGGGGAAACTGTTTTTT. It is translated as CASSLGLGKLFF.

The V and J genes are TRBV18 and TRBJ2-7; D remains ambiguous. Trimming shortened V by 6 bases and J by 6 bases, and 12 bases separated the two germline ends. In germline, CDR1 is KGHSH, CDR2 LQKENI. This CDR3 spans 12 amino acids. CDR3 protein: CASSDLFTEQYF. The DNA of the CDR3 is TGTGCCAGCTCCGATTTGTTTACCGAGCAGTACTTC.

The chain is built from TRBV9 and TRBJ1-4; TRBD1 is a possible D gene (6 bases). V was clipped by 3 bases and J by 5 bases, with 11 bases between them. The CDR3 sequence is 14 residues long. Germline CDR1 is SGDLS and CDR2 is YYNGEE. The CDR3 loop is CASSATGLNEKLFF. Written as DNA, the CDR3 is TGTGCCAGCAGCGCCACAGGGTTGAATGAAAAACTGTTTTTT.

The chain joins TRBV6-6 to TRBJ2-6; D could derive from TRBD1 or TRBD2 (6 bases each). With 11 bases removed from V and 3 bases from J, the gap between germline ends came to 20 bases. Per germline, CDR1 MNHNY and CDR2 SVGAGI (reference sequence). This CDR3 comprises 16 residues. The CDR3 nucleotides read TGTGCCCTATGGGGCAGGGGAGGTAGTGGGGCCAACGTCCTGACTTTC. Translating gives CALWGRGGSGANVLTF.

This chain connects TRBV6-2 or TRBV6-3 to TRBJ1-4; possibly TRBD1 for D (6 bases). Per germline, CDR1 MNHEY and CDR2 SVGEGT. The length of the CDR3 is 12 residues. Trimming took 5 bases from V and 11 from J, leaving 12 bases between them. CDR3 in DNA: TGTGCCAGCAGTAACAGGGCGCGGAAACTGTTTTTT. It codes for CASSNRARKLFF.

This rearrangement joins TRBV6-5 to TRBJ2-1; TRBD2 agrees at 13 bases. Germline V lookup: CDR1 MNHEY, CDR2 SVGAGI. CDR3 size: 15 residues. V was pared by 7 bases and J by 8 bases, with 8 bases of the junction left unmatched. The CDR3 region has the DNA TGTGCCAGCACGATACTAGCGGGGGGGCTTTATGAGCAGTTCTTC. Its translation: CASTILAGGLYEQFF.